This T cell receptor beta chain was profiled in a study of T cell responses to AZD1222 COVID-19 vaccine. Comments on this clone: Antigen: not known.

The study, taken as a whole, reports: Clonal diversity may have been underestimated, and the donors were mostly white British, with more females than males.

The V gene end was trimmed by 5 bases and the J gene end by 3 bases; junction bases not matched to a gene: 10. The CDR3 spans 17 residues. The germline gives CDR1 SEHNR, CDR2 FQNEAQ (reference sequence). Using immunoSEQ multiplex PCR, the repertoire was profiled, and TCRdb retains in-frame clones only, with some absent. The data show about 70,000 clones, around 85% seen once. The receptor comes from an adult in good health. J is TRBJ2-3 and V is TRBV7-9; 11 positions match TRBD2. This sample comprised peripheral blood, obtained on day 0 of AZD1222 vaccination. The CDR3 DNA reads TGTGCCAGCAGCCTAGACCTAGCGGGAGGACCAACAGATACGCAGTATTTT. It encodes CASSLDLAGGPTDTQYF. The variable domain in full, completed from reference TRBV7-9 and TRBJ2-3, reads DTGVSQNPRHKITKRGQNVTFRCDPISEHNRLYWYRQTLGQGPEFLTYFQNEAQLEKSRLLSDRFSAERPKGSFSTLEIQRTEQGDSAMYLCASSLDLAGGPTDTQYFGPGTRLTVL.